What follows are 27 T cell receptor beta chains derived from one specimen sequenced in a study. TCRdb called the RT-PCR reads again in MiXCR, with one record for every CDR3 protein. The sample contains approximately 720,000 distinct CDR3 sequences, 12% to 15% of which appear only once. Sequencing was done on a sample of memory CD4+ T cells from blood. These receptors came from a female donor in good health, serving as a healthy control.

Only a few counts were recorded for this clonotype. The chain combines TRBV15 with TRBJ2-3, with 8 positions matching TRBD2. The germline CDR1 and CDR2 sequences are LNHNV and YYDKDF (reference sequence). The CDR3 has 16 residues. V gave up 4 bases and J gave up 0 bases; unmatched junction bases: 6. This CDR3 is CATSTRTSMSTDTQYF. CDR3 DNA: TGTGCCACCAGCACCCGGACTAGCATGAGCACAGATACGCAGTATTTT.

This clonotype appeared a single time. This may come from a read error, since a much larger clone is one base off. The chain employs TRBV20-1 and TRBJ2-3, with D possibly TRBD2 on 5 matching bases. Looked up from germline, CDR1 is DFQATT and CDR2 is SNEGSKA (reference sequence). The CDR3 spans 16 residues. V was pared by 0 bases and J by 4 bases, with 17 bases between. CDR3 sequence reads: CSARDPRLASSDTQYF. The CDR3 bases are TGCAGTGCTAGAGATCCTCGGCTAGCTAGCTCAGATACGCAGTATTTT.

This chain links TRBV12-3 or TRBV12-4 with TRBJ1-5, with TRBD1 matching 8 bases. With 4 bases clipped from V and 6 bases from J, the junction kept 5 bases outside the gene matches. CDR3 length equals 14 residues. The CDR3 DNA reads as TGTGCCAGCAGTTCGACAGGGGCGGGTCAGCCCCAGCATTTT. It is translated as CASSSTGAGQPQHF.

The chain recombines TRBV6-5 with TRBJ2-2; D is undetermined. This CDR3 has 12 amino acids. Germline V gives CDR1 MNHEY, CDR2 SVGAGI. V lost 6 bases and J 8 bases, leaving 10 bases between the germline ends. The CDR3 DNA is TGTGCCAGCAGAGCCGACCGGGGGGAGCTGTTTTTT. The encoded protein is CASRADRGELFF.

A few counts support this clonotype. The rearrangement uses TRBV20-1 and TRBJ2-1; tentative D call: TRBD2 (5 bases). The CDR3 runs to 15 residues. Germline V gene sequence: CDR1 DFQATT, CDR2 SNEGSKA (reference sequence). Trimming left V 0 bases short and J 8 bases short, with 17 bases between. This chain's CDR3 is CSARDFRERADEQFF. CDR3 sequence (DNA): TGCAGTGCTAGAGATTTTCGTGAGAGGGCAGATGAGCAGTTCTTC.

This clonotype appeared a few times. DNA of the CDR3: TGCAGTGCTAGAGAAGGGGGCAGCTCCGGTGGCTACACCTTC. This sequence encodes CSAREGGSSGGYTF. The chain combines TRBV20-1 with TRBJ1-2; 7 nucleotides agree with TRBD1. The CDR3 is 14 residues long. Trimming removed 0 bases from V and 7 bases from J; junction bases left unmatched: 8. Germline values: CDR1 DFQATT, CDR2 SNEGSKA (reference sequence).

The chain carries TRBV3-1 and TRBJ2-7; 8 nucleotides agree with TRBD2. Looked up from germline, CDR1 is LGHDT and CDR2 is YNNKEL (reference sequence). The CDR3 extends over 14 amino acids. After removal of 3 bases from V and 7 bases from J, the junction contained 8 bases not matched to a gene. CDR3 amino acids: CASSQEPGGGEQYF. CDR3 DNA sequence: TGTGCCAGCAGCCAGGAGCCGGGGGGGGGTGAGCAGTACTTC.

The sample holds many counts of this clonotype. This chain joins TRBV7-2 and TRBJ2-5; 7 bases line up with TRBD2. The CDR3 consists of 16 residues. Germline V gene sequence: CDR1 SGHTA, CDR2 FQGNSA. Trimming took 2 bases from V and 2 from J; bases not matched to a gene: 8. CDR3: CASSLRLAEIQETQYF. CDR3 DNA: TGTGCCAGCAGCTTACGGCTAGCGGAAATACAAGAGACCCAGTACTTC.

In this sample, this clonotype turned up a few times. The chain is built from TRBV6-2 or TRBV6-3 and TRBJ2-3, with D possibly TRBD2 on 6 matching bases. CDR1 MNHEY and CDR2 SVGEGT come from the germline V gene. V lost 5 bases and J 5 bases, leaving 20 bases between the germline ends. The length of the CDR3 is 16 residues. The CDR3 spells CASSQNRLESIDTQYF. The DNA of the CDR3 is TGTGCCAGCAGTCAAAACCGACTAGAGTCCATAGATACGCAGTATTTT.

In this sample, this clonotype turned up a few times. The chain joins TRBV6-2 or TRBV6-3 to TRBJ1-2; D unresolved. CDR3 length: 12 residues. V was cut by 7 bases and J by 7 bases, with 13 bases left in between. In germline, CDR1 is MNHEY, CDR2 SVGEGT. The CDR3 sequence is CASNLGLGGYTF. CDR3 nucleotides: TGTGCCAGCAATTTGGGATTAGGTGGCTACACCTTC.

This chain uses TRBV18 with TRBJ1-2; maybe TRBD1 (5 bases). V lost 8 bases, J lost 4 bases, and 14 bases lay in between. The CDR3 length is 13 residues. Germline V gene lookup returns CDR1 KGHSH and CDR2 LQKENI. The CDR3 loop reads CASRKEGSYGYTF. Here the CDR3 DNA reads TGTGCCAGCCGGAAGGAGGGGTCCTATGGCTACACCTTC. Full variable domain (remainder filled in from reference TRBV18 and TRBJ1-2): NAGVMQNPRHLVRRRGQEARLRCSPMKGHSHVYWYRQLPEEGLKFMVYLQKENIIDESGMPKERFSAEFPKEGPSILRIQQVVRGDSAAYFCASRKEGSYGYTFGSGTRLTVV.

This clonotype has more than one count but fewer than ten. The chain is built from TRBV27 and TRBJ2-5, with TRBD1 identical over 10 bases. Germline V gene data show CDR1 as MNHEY and CDR2 as SMNVEV (reference sequence). Germline trimming cut 3 bases from V and 2 bases from J; bases unmatched to any gene: 3. The length of the CDR3 is 15 residues. This chain's CDR3 is CASSFGTGVQETQYF. As DNA, the CDR3 is TGTGCCAGCAGTTTTGGGACAGGGGTGCAAGAGACCCAGTACTTC.

This clonotype was detected many times. The rearrangement uses TRBV6-2 or TRBV6-3 and TRBJ1-5, with 9 bases matching TRBD1. With V trimmed by 6 bases and J by 6 bases, 6 bases remained unmatched. This CDR3 region has 14 residues. Germline CDR1 reads MNHEY; CDR2 reads SVGEGT. The CDR3 nucleotides are TGTGCCAGCAGGCCCCCACAGGGGGCTCAGCCCCAGCATTTT. Translated, it gives CASRPPQGAQPQHF.

The chain recombines TRBV6-2 or TRBV6-3 with TRBJ1-3; maybe TRBD1 (5 bases). Germline CDR1 is MNHEY and CDR2 is SVGEGT. CDR3 length: 15 residues. V was trimmed by 7 bases and J by 5 bases, leaving 18 bases between them. CDR3 region: CASTYPDSLRNTIYF. For the CDR3, the DNA is TGTGCCAGCACCTATCCCGACAGTCTGCGAAACACCATATATTTT.

This clonotype occurred many times. V gene TRBV5-1 combines with J gene TRBJ2-7, with D possibly called TRBD1 or TRBD2 (5 bases each). Germline lookup yields CDR1 SGHRS and CDR2 YFSETQ. V lost 0 bases and J lost 2, with 6 bases in between. This CDR3 is 13 amino acids long. The CDR3 is CASSLVGPYEQYF. As DNA, the CDR3 is TGCGCCAGCAGCTTGGTGGGACCCTACGAGCAGTACTTC. Full variable domain (outside the CDR3, taken from reference TRBV5-1 and TRBJ2-7): KAGVTQTPRYLIKTRGQQVTLSCSPISGHRSVSWYQQTPGQGLQFLFEYFSETQRNKGNFPGRFSGRQFSNSRSEMNVSTLELGDSALYLCASSLVGPYEQYFGPGTRLTVT.

This clonotype was observed a handful of times. The chain joins TRBV7-8 to TRBJ2-2; D uncertain. V was clipped by 1 base and J by 9 bases, with 6 bases between them. The CDR3 consists of 12 residues. Germline lookup yields CDR1 SGHVS and CDR2 FQNEAQ. The DNA of the CDR3 is TGTGCCAGCAGCTTAGTCGAGCGGGAGCTGTTTTTT. As protein: CASSLVERELFF.

The table lists this clonotype with a few counts. As DNA, the CDR3 is TGTGCCATCAGTGAGTCTAGCAGAAGCAATCAGCCCCAGCATTTT. Amino acids: CAISESSRSNQPQHF. The chain links TRBV10-3 to TRBJ1-5; D gene ambiguous. This CDR3 region has 15 residues. The germline V and J ends were trimmed by 0 bases and 1 base, with 7 bases remaining between them. Germline V gene sequence: CDR1 ENHRY, CDR2 SYGVKD.

This sequence joins TRBV20-1 and TRBJ2-3; TRBD1 agrees at 9 bases. The junction had 11 bases not matched to a gene; V was cut back by 5 bases and J by 5 bases. CDR3 length: 15 amino acids. Germline V lookup: CDR1 DFQATT, CDR2 SNEGSKA (reference sequence). The CDR3 spells CSARLPGQGEDTQYF. The CDR3 DNA reads TGCAGTGCTCGCCTACCGGGACAGGGAGAAGATACGCAGTATTTT.

The chain links TRBV5-1 to TRBJ1-3; the D gene is possibly TRBD1 (6 bases). This CDR3 comprises 15 residues. Germline-derived CDR1 and CDR2 are SGHRS and YFSETQ. V lost 4 bases to trimming and J lost 8 bases, with 19 bases between them. In nucleotides, the CDR3 is TGCGCCAGCAGCACCTCAGGGGACTCTCGAGACACCATATATTTT. Translated: CASSTSGDSRDTIYF.

V and J are TRBV18 and TRBJ2-1; the match to TRBD2 covers 12 bases. J gave up 7 bases and V 6 bases, and 10 bases lay outside the gene matches. This CDR3 contains 16 residues. Per germline, CDR1 KGHSH and CDR2 LQKENI. CDR3: CASSPVLAGGINEQFF. DNA for the CDR3: TGTGCCAGCTCCCCCGTCCTAGCGGGAGGGATAAATGAGCAGTTCTTC.

This clonotype has a count of ten or more. This chain uses TRBV29-1 with TRBJ2-7; D remains ambiguous. CDR3 size: 12 residues. Trimming cost V 7 bases and J 6 bases, with 16 bases left between them. Per the germline V gene, CDR1 is SQVTM and CDR2 is ANQGSEA. CDR3: CSATEPFGEQYF. The CDR3 DNA is TGCAGCGCGACCGAGCCTTTTGGCGAGCAGTACTTC.

This clonotype has only a few counts. This chain uses TRBV12-3 or TRBV12-4 with TRBJ2-1; 10 nucleotides line up with TRBD1. The CDR3 has 18 amino acids. With 5 bases clipped from V and 3 bases from J, the junction kept 13 bases outside the gene matches. The CDR3 spells CASSPRPGTGEGYNEQFF. Written as DNA, the CDR3 is TGTGCCAGCAGTCCACGTCCCGGGACAGGGGAGGGCTACAATGAGCAGTTCTTC.

The V gene is TRBV20-1, the J gene TRBJ2-1, with 12 bases aligning to TRBD2. Germline CDR1 reads DFQATT; CDR2 reads SNEGSKA (reference sequence). This CDR3 contains 16 residues. The junction had 6 bases not matched to a gene; V was cut back by 6 bases and J by 0 bases. CDR3 sequence: CSAQTLAGGSYNEQFF. The CDR3 nucleotides read TGCAGTGCCCAGACACTAGCGGGAGGCTCCTACAATGAGCAGTTCTTC.

The rearrangement uses TRBV20-1 and TRBJ2-3; D may be TRBD1 (7 bases). The ends were cut back, 6 bases at V and 5 bases at J, with 21 bases in the middle. This CDR3 is 15 amino acids long. Per the germline V gene, CDR1 is DFQATT and CDR2 is SNEGSKA (reference sequence). DNA for the CDR3: TGCAGTGCCACTAGTTGGTACAGGGGAGGAGATACGCAGTATTTT. Amino acids: CSATSWYRGGDTQYF.

The V call is TRBV6-5, the J call TRBJ2-2, with TRBD2 matching 9 bases. There are 22 residues in the CDR3. V lost 1 base, J lost 0 bases, and 18 bases stayed unmatched. The V gene's germline CDR1 is MNHEY and CDR2 SVGAGI. CDR3 coding DNA: TGTGCCAGCAGTTACTGGGACTGGACTAGCGAAAGCGGGCACGCGAACACCGGGGAGCTGTTTTTT. It is translated as CASSYWDWTSESGHANTGELFF.

The chain links TRBV12-3 or TRBV12-4 to TRBJ2-1, with D perhaps matching TRBD1 (5 bases). CDR3 length equals 14 residues. V was pared by 6 bases and J by 6 bases, with 15 bases between. The CDR3 bases are TGTGCCAGCAGGATGATATCAGGGCTCAATGAGCAGTTCTTC. This gives the protein CASRMISGLNEQFF.

This clonotype was counted between two and nine times. This chain joins TRBV7-2 and TRBJ1-5; 7 bases fit TRBD1. CDR1 SGHTA and CDR2 FQGNSA come from the germline V gene. J lost 6 bases, V lost 6 bases, and 11 bases had no gene match. The CDR3 totals 15 residues. The CDR3: CASRRGHNGGQPQHF. In DNA form, the CDR3 reads TGTGCCAGCAGAAGGGGGCACAACGGGGGTCAGCCCCAGCATTTT.